The 24 T cell receptor beta chains below come from one sample, sequenced in a study of cytomegalovirus exposure and HLA in healthy donors. Libraries were prepared by immunoSEQ multiplex PCR; TCRdb keeps only in-frame clonotypes and omits some of them. The sample records roughly 350,000 clones, roughly 90% being singletons. The sample was PBMCs. These receptor sequences come from a woman aged 18-30 years in good health and CMV-seronegative.

The chain uses TRBV29-1 and TRBJ1-2; 10 bases line up with TRBD1. The trim removed 4 bases at V and 0 bases at J, leaving 5 bases unmatched. This CDR3 comprises 15 residues. Germline V gene data show CDR1 as SQVTM and CDR2 as ANQGSEA. CDR3 sequence reads: CSVGGTGVPNYGYTF. The CDR3 nucleotides are TGCAGCGTTGGGGGGACAGGGGTTCCTAACTATGGCTACACCTTC.

V usage is TRBV27 and J usage is TRBJ1-4; D is undetermined. V was clipped by 7 bases and J by 4 bases, with 16 bases between them. This CDR3 has 15 residues. Germline CDR1 and CDR2: MNHEY and SMNVEV (reference sequence). In nucleotides, the CDR3 is TGTGCCAGCACATCCACTAGGGCCAATAATGAAAAACTGTTTTTT. It is translated as CASTSTRANNEKLFF. Drawing the rest from reference TRBV27 and TRBJ1-4, the complete variable domain is EAQVTQNPRYLITVTGKKLTVTCSQNMNHEYMSWYRQDPGLGLRQIYYSMNVEVTDKGDVPEGYKVSRKEKRNFPLILESPSPNQTSLYFCASTSTRANNEKLFFGSGTQLSVL.

A single count supports this clone. The genes are TRBV4-1 and TRBJ2-1; D is ambiguous. The germline CDR1 and CDR2 sequences are MGHRA and YSYEKL. The CDR3 sequence is 15 residues long. V gave up 6 bases and J gave up 5 bases, with 17 bases separating them. CDR3 loop: CASRNSELPNNEQFF. For the CDR3, the DNA is TGCGCCAGCAGAAATTCCGAACTCCCCAACAATGAGCAGTTCTTC.

The chain uses TRBV30 and TRBJ2-5, with 13 bases identical to TRBD2. The CDR3 is 17 residues long. Germline values: CDR1 GTSNPN, CDR2 SVGIG (reference sequence). V lost 1 base and J lost 4; bases outside the gene matches: 9. The CDR3 is CAWSAGGTSGNGETQYF. DNA for the CDR3: TGTGCCTGGAGTGCAGGAGGGACTAGCGGGAATGGAGAGACCCAGTACTTC. The whole variable domain, filled in from reference TRBV30 and TRBJ2-5, reads SQTIHQWPATLVQPVGSPLSLECTVEGTSNPNLYWYRQAAGRGLQLLFYSVGIGQISSEVPQNLSASRPQDRQFILSSKKLLLSDSGFYLCAWSAGGTSGNGETQYFGPGTRLLVL.

The chain recombines TRBV20-1 with TRBJ2-5; D not certain. This CDR3 has 11 residues. Between the trimmed V and J ends, which lost 0 bases and 5 bases, there was a span of 4 bases. Germline V lookup: CDR1 DFQATT, CDR2 SNEGSKA (reference sequence). The CDR3 here is CSARESETQYF. The CDR3 DNA reads as TGCAGTGCTAGAGAGTCGGAGACCCAGTACTTC.

This chain joins TRBV11-2 and TRBJ2-7, with TRBD2 identical over 7 bases. The CDR3 covers 15 residues. V was clipped by 1 base and J by 2 bases; unmatched bases: 5. The V gene's germline CDR1 is SGHAT and CDR2 FQNNGV. As DNA, the CDR3 is TGTGCCAGCAGCTTAGGCGGTGGGGGGGCCTACGAGCAGTACTTC. This sequence encodes CASSLGGGGAYEQYF.

The chain combines TRBV28 with TRBJ2-2; 13 nucleotides agree with TRBD2. CDR3 length: 17 amino acids. Germline CDR1 MDHEN, CDR2 SYDVKM. The V gene end was trimmed by 6 bases and the J gene end by 0 bases; junction bases not matched to a gene: 4. The CDR3, as DNA: TGTGCCAGCAGCCCCGGGACTAGCGGGACGAACACCGGGGAGCTGTTTTTT. Its protein is CASSPGTSGTNTGELFF.

V and J are TRBV7-2 and TRBJ2-5; 10 bases fit TRBD2. The CDR3 is made up of 15 amino acids. Germline-derived CDR1 and CDR2 are SGHTA and FQGNSA. The V segment lost 1 base and the J segment 6 bases; nucleotides outside the gene matches: 5. CDR3 region: CASSLELAGRKTQYF. The DNA for the CDR3 is TGTGCCAGCAGCTTAGAACTAGCGGGACGTAAGACCCAGTACTTC. Together with reference TRBV7-2 and TRBJ2-5, the CDR3 gives the full variable domain: GAGVSQSPSNKVTEKGKDVELRCDPISGHTALYWYRQSLGQGLEFLIYFQGNSAPDKSGLPSDRFSAERTGGSVSTLTIQRTQQEDSAVYLCASSLELAGRKTQYFGPGTRLLVL.

The V gene is TRBV5-1, the J gene TRBJ1-5; 8 bases map to TRBD1. This CDR3 contains 14 residues. V lost 0 bases and J lost 7; bases outside the gene matches: 3. The germline CDR1 and CDR2 sequences are SGHRS and YFSETQ. This CDR3 is CASSLVAGGQPQHF. CDR3 coding DNA: TGCGCCAGCAGCTTGGTGGCAGGGGGCCAGCCCCAGCATTTT.

This chain connects TRBV18 to TRBJ2-7; tentative D call: TRBD2 (5 bases). Germline-derived CDR1 and CDR2 are KGHSH and LQKENI. Trimming cost V 3 bases and J 2 bases, with 8 bases left between them. The CDR3 runs to 13 residues. CDR3 sequence: CASSPGVPYEQYF. CDR3 sequence (DNA): TGTGCCAGCTCACCCGGGGTTCCCTACGAGCAGTACTTC.

This clone was seen once. The J gene is TRBJ2-2, the V gene TRBV6-5; 9 bases are a match to TRBD2. V lost 4 bases and J lost 4; bases outside the gene matches: 4. Germline CDR1 MNHEY, CDR2 SVGAGI. The CDR3 has 15 amino acids. The CDR3 DNA reads as TGTGCCAGCAGTTTAGCGGGAGCCCCCACCGGGGAGCTGTTTTTT. Residues: CASSLAGAPTGELFF.

This sequence joins TRBV6-4 and TRBJ2-2, with a possible D match to TRBD1 (5 bases). Germline V gives CDR1 MRHNA, CDR2 SNTAGT. The V end lost 4 bases, the J end lost 4 bases, and 13 bases lay between the germline ends. The CDR3 covers 15 residues. DNA of the CDR3: TGTGCCAGCAGTGTAGGGGCTTTCGGCACCGGGGAGCTGTTTTTT. It encodes CASSVGAFGTGELFF.

The chain couples TRBV11-1 to TRBJ1-5; D gene ambiguous. Germline CDR1 SGHAT, CDR2 FQDESV (reference sequence). The length of the CDR3 is 14 residues. Trimming removed 1 base at V and 2 bases at J, with 6 bases between. CDR3 residues: CASSLGRGNQPQHF. DNA for the CDR3: TGTGCCAGCAGCTTAGGTCGGGGCAATCAGCCCCAGCATTTT.

The chain has TRBV7-8 and TRBJ2-5; TRBD1 is a possible D gene (5 bases). The germline CDR1 and CDR2 sequences are SGHVS and FQNEAQ. V shed 0 bases and J shed 3 bases, with 5 bases lying between them. The CDR3 is 13 residues long. Here the CDR3 DNA reads TGTGCCAGCAGCTTAGCACAGGAAGAGACCCAGTACTTC. Residues: CASSLAQEETQYF.

The chain joins TRBV12-5 to TRBJ2-1; 16 bases are shared with TRBD2. Germline CDR1 and CDR2: LGHNT and FRNRAP. V shed 2 bases, J shed 4 bases, and the junction held 2 bases outside the gene matches. The CDR3 has 17 residues. In DNA form, the CDR3 reads TGTGCTAGTGGTTTGACGGGACTAGCGGGAGGGTACAATGAGCAGTTCTTC. The encoded protein is CASGLTGLAGGYNEQFF.

The CDR3 sequence is CASSREGAGWTDTQYF. As DNA, the CDR3 is TGTGCCAGCAGTCGAGAGGGGGCGGGATGGACAGATACGCAGTATTTT. The chain employs TRBV7-3 and TRBJ2-3, with a weak D call TRBD1 (7 bases). Germline V lookup: CDR1 SGHTA, CDR2 FQGTGA. CDR3 length: 16 amino acids. The germline V and J ends were trimmed by 6 bases and 3 bases, with 19 bases remaining between them.

The chain employs TRBV18 and TRBJ2-1; D possibly corresponds to TRBD1 (6 bases). Per the germline V gene, CDR1 is KGHSH and CDR2 is LQKENI. V was trimmed by 0 bases and J by 3 bases, leaving 9 bases between them. This CDR3 spans 15 amino acids. In nucleotides, the CDR3 is TGTGCCAGCTCACCACCGGGGGCTCGCTACAATGAGCAGTTCTTC. This sequence encodes CASSPPGARYNEQFF.

The chain carries TRBV27 and TRBJ2-7; 7 bases are a match to TRBD2. The V gene end was trimmed by 3 bases and the J gene end by 3 bases; junction bases not matched to a gene: 2. The CDR3 covers 13 residues. Germline V gene data show CDR1 as MNHEY and CDR2 as SMNVEV (reference sequence). Written as DNA, the CDR3 is TGTGCCAGCAGTTTGGGGGGGAACTACGAGCAGTACTTC. Protein sequence: CASSLGGNYEQYF.

V and J are TRBV6-1 and TRBJ1-5, with D unresolved. Germline CDR1 is MNHNS and CDR2 is SASEGT. Trimming removed 0 bases at V and 9 bases at J, with 12 bases between. This CDR3 contains 14 residues. In nucleotides, the CDR3 is TGTGCCAGCAGTGAAGCGCTCGACTTGCGGCCCCAGCATTTT. Residues: CASSEALDLRPQHF.

The chain uses TRBV7-9 and TRBJ2-7, with 13 bases that match TRBD2. Trimming at V came to 2 bases and at J to 6 bases, leaving 4 bases not matched to a gene. CDR1 is SEHNR and CDR2 is FQNEAQ in the germline V gene (reference sequence). The CDR3 has 15 residues. The CDR3 DNA reads TGTGCCAGCAGCTTACCGGGACTAGCGGGAACCGAGCAGTACTTC. The encoded protein is CASSLPGLAGTEQYF.

The V call is TRBV5-6, the J call TRBJ2-7; no firm D call. V lost 4 bases, J lost 1 base, and 12 bases lay in between. The CDR3 extends over 14 amino acids. Germline CDR1 reads SGHDT; CDR2 reads YYEEEE. Here the CDR3 DNA reads TGTGCCAGCAGCCCACAGAAGATTTCCTACGAGCAGTACTTC. Its protein is CASSPQKISYEQYF.

This clone came up many times. The chain has TRBV4-2 and TRBJ2-1; 8 positions match TRBD2. The CDR3 sequence is 17 residues long. After removal of 0 bases from V and 4 bases from J, the junction contained 8 bases not matched to a gene. CDR1 and CDR2 (germline): LGHNA, YNFKEQ. The CDR3, as DNA: TGTGCCAGCAGCCAAGATCTTACGGCTAGCGGGTACAATGAGCAGTTCTTC. It is translated as CASSQDLTASGYNEQFF.

The gene calls are TRBV25-1 and TRBJ2-3, with D uncertain. V shed 3 bases and J shed 2 bases, with 9 bases lying between them. The germline V gene has CDR1 MGHDK and CDR2 SYGVNS. This CDR3 contains 14 residues. The chain's CDR3 is CASSDSSFTDTQYF. CDR3 nucleotides: TGTGCCAGCAGTGATTCCTCCTTCACAGATACGCAGTATTTT.

The chain carries TRBV18 and TRBJ2-3; 7 bases fit TRBD1. Germline assignment: CDR1 KGHSH and CDR2 LQKENI. V shed 2 bases and J 2 bases; nucleotides not matched to a gene: 7. The CDR3 sequence is 16 residues long. CDR3 in amino acids: CASSPNRGYYTDTQYF. As DNA, the CDR3 is TGTGCCAGCTCACCAAACAGGGGATATTACACAGATACGCAGTATTTT. The full variable domain, rest sourced from reference TRBV18 and TRBJ2-3, is NAGVMQNPRHLVRRRGQEARLRCSPMKGHSHVYWYRQLPEEGLKFMVYLQKENIIDESGMPKERFSAEFPKEGPSILRIQQVVRGDSAAYFCASSPNRGYYTDTQYFGPGTRLTVL.